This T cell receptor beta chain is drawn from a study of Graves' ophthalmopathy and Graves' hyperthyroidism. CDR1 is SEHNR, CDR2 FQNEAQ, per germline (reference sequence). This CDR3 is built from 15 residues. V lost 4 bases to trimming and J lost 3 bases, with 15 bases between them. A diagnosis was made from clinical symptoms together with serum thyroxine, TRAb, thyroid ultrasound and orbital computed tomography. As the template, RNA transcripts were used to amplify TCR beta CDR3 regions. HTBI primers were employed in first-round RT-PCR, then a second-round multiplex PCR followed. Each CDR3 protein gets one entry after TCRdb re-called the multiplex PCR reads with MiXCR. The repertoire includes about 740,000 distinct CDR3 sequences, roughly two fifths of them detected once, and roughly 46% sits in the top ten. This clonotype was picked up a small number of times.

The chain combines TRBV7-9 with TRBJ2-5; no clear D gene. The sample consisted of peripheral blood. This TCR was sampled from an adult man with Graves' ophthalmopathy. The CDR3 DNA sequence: TGTGCCAGCAGCTCCGGTGGTGGGGTCGAAGAGACCCAGTACTTC. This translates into CASSSGGGVEETQYF.